Listed below are T cell receptor beta chains from one sample, sequenced in a study of blood T cell repertoires in COVID-19. The method was immunoSEQ multiplex PCR; TCRdb's version includes in-frame clones alone and lacks a portion of them. Of about 120,000 clones in the sample, about nine tenths were seen once. The sample consisted of peripheral blood. These TCRs come from a human donor with active COVID-19. The donor label of this sample is uncertain. The CDR3 runs from the conserved cysteine through the conserved F or W. D genes are given only for firm matches. Clone size is stated in some rows and not others, as once, few, many or a class when expanded.

V: TRBV7-2
size: -
J: TRBJ1-3
length: 16
D: -
CDR3: CASSLSGGSSGNTIYF
DNA: TGTGCCAGCAGCTTAAGCGGCGGCTCGTCTGGAAACACCATATATTTT

V: TRBV5-5
size: -
J: TRBJ1-3
length: 16
D: -
CDR3: CASSLVHFGSGNTIYF
DNA: TGTGCCAGCAGCTTGGTTCACTTCGGCTCTGGAAACACCATATATTTT

V: TRBV27
size: -
J: TRBJ1-2
length: 19
D: TRBD1
CDR3: CASSWRTRDRGRKNYGYTF
DNA: TGTGCCAGCAGTTGGAGGACCCGGGACAGGGGGCGCAAGAACTATGGCTACACCTTC

V: TRBV9
size: few
J: TRBJ1-3
length: 16
D: -
CDR3: CASSATPGISGNTIYF
DNA: TGTGCCAGCAGCGCTACTCCAGGGATCTCTGGAAACACCATATATTTT

V: TRBV6-5
size: -
J: TRBJ2-2
length: 13
D: -
CDR3: CASRQINTGELFF
DNA: TGTGCCAGCAGGCAGATAAACACCGGGGAGCTGTTTTTT

V: TRBV19
size: -
J: TRBJ1-2
length: 16
D: TRBD1
CDR3: CASSPYRGQGAYGYTF
DNA: TGTGCCAGTAGTCCGTACCGGGGACAGGGGGCCTATGGCTACACCTTC

V: TRBV7-3
size: -
J: TRBJ1-1
length: 13
D: -
CDR3: CASSPRTGTEAFF
DNA: TGTGCCAGCAGCCCCCGTACAGGCACTGAAGCTTTCTTT

V: TRBV5-8
size: once
J: TRBJ1-4
length: 18
D: -
CDR3: CASSLGRGPTLTNEKLFF
DNA: TGTGCCAGCAGCTTGGGCAGGGGTCCAACTCTAACTAATGAAAAACTGTTTTTT

V: TRBV10-2
size: -
J: TRBJ2-2
length: 16
D: TRBD1
CDR3: CASFLTGTGNTGELFF
DNA: TGCGCCAGCTTCTTGACCGGGACAGGGAACACCGGGGAGCTGTTTTTT

V: TRBV19
size: -
J: TRBJ2-7
length: 15
D: TRBD2
CDR3: CASSVGLGSSYEQYF
DNA: TGTGCCAGTAGTGTCGGACTAGGAAGCTCCTACGAGCAGTACTTC

V: TRBV7-6
size: -
J: TRBJ1-1
length: 15
D: -
CDR3: CASSSELGADTEAFF
DNA: TGTGCCAGCAGCAGCGAACTGGGTGCGGACACTGAAGCTTTCTTT

V: TRBV6-2/TRBV6-3
size: -
J: TRBJ2-2
length: 19
D: TRBD1
CDR3: CASSYDPPGQGSNTGELFF
DNA: TGTGCCAGCAGTTACGATCCACCGGGACAGGGGTCAAACACCGGGGAGCTGTTTTTT

V: TRBV18
size: -
J: TRBJ2-7
length: 13
D: TRBD1
CDR3: CASSRDRGREQYF
DNA: TGTGCCAGCTCACGGGACAGGGGGCGCGAGCAGTACTTC

V: TRBV4-1
size: -
J: TRBJ2-3
length: 12
D: TRBD2
CDR3: CASRGVPDTQYF
DNA: TGCGCCAGCCGGGGGGTTCCAGATACGCAGTATTTT

V: TRBV6-5
size: -
J: TRBJ2-1
length: 11
D: -
CDR3: CASTLRQEQFF
DNA: TGTGCCAGCACCCTCAGACAGGAGCAGTTCTTC

V: TRBV19
size: -
J: TRBJ2-7
length: 14
D: TRBD1
CDR3: CASSSTGASYEQYF
DNA: TGTGCCAGTAGCTCCACAGGGGCGTCCTACGAGCAGTACTTC

V: TRBV24-1
size: -
J: TRBJ2-2
length: 18
D: TRBD2
CDR3: CATSDLGLAGANTGELFF
DNA: TGTGCCACCAGTGATTTGGGGCTAGCGGGGGCAAACACCGGGGAGCTGTTTTTT

V: TRBV5-1
size: -
J: TRBJ2-7
length: 17
D: -
CDR3: CASSLGTAGQRGYEQYF
DNA: TGCGCCAGCAGCTTGGGTACCGCGGGACAGCGTGGGTACGAGCAGTACTTC

V: TRBV7-3
size: -
J: TRBJ2-7
length: 15
D: TRBD1
CDR3: CASSLGQGDTYEQYF
DNA: TGTGCCAGCAGCTTAGGACAGGGGGATACCTACGAGCAGTACTTC

V: TRBV6-5
size: -
J: TRBJ1-1
length: 14
D: -
CDR3: CASSFRAVNTEAFF
DNA: TGTGCCAGCAGTTTCAGGGCGGTGAACACTGAAGCTTTCTTT

V: TRBV4-1
size: once
J: TRBJ2-3
length: 18
D: TRBD2
CDR3: CASSQSPGLASSTDTQYF
DNA: TGCGCCAGCAGCCAATCCCCTGGACTAGCGTCCAGCACAGATACGCAGTATTTT

V: TRBV19
size: -
J: TRBJ1-1
length: 16
D: TRBD1
CDR3: CASSRTGGFQNTEAFF
DNA: TGTGCCAGTAGTCGGACAGGGGGCTTTCAGAACACTGAAGCTTTCTTT

V: TRBV5-1
size: once
J: TRBJ1-2
length: 14
D: TRBD1
CDR3: CASSSGTGGYGYTF
DNA: TGCGCCAGCAGCTCGGGGACAGGGGGCTATGGCTACACCTTC

V: TRBV7-6
size: -
J: TRBJ1-5
length: 16
D: -
CDR3: CASSLEGSLGGQPQHF
DNA: TGTGCCAGCAGCTTGGAAGGGTCCTTGGGGGGTCAGCCCCAGCATTTT

V: TRBV7-8
size: -
J: TRBJ2-2
length: 15
D: TRBD2
CDR3: CASSLVTQLAEELFF
DNA: TGTGCCAGCAGCTTAGTTACCCAACTAGCGGAGGAGCTGTTTTTT